This TCR beta chain is from a study of blood T cell repertoires in COVID-19. The CDR3 is 15 amino acids. Germline V gene lookup returns CDR1 MGHRA and CDR2 YSYEKL. The V end lost 2 bases, the J end lost 0 bases, and 10 bases lay between the germline ends. In the source study's methods: Amplification with reference gene primers provided the estimates of nucleated cell counts. The repertoire was sequenced with immunoSEQ multiplex PCR; TCRdb's copy has only in-frame clones and lacks some. That table furnishes V, J and clone size, whereas the DNA furnished D and trimming. The sample includes 9,000 to 10,000 clones, 70% to 80% seen only once; the top ten take more than 35%.

This chain uses TRBV4-1 with TRBJ2-5, with D perhaps TRBD1 (7 bases). The receptor was isolated from a human donor in a cohort sampled during active COVID-19. The sequenced sample consisted of peripheral blood. This CDR3 reads CASSQQGGYQETQYF. Here the CDR3 DNA reads TGCGCCAGCAGCCAACAGGGGGGCTACCAAGAGACCCAGTACTTC.